These 20 T cell receptor beta chains came from one sample sequenced in a study of cytomegalovirus exposure and HLA in healthy donors. Measured with immunoSEQ multiplex PCR; TCRdb has only the in-frame clones, and not every one. The table records 150,000 to 200,000 clones, roughly 84% of them present only once. The sample was PBMCs. Every receptor here comes from a man aged 30-40 years in good health and CMV-seropositive.

V and J are TRBV7-8 and TRBJ2-1; D is unresolved. Trimming left V 5 bases short and J 4 bases short, with 6 bases between. This CDR3 has 12 amino acids. CDR1 SGHVS and CDR2 FQNEAQ come from the germline V gene. The CDR3: CASSPLYNEQFF. In DNA, the CDR3 is TGTGCCAGCAGCCCTTTATACAATGAGCAGTTCTTC.

The V call is TRBV6-6, the J call TRBJ1-6, with a weak D call TRBD1 (6 bases). The germline CDR1 and CDR2 sequences are MNHNY and SVGAGI (reference sequence). V was shortened by 0 bases and J by 3 bases, with 9 bases between the two germline ends. The CDR3 contains 16 residues. The CDR3 nucleotides are TGTGCCAGCAGTTACTCGAGGGACATCTATAATTCACCCCTCCACTTT. Its protein is CASSYSRDIYNSPLHF.

V usage is TRBV7-9 and J usage is TRBJ2-3; 7 nucleotides agree with TRBD1. The V segment lost 5 bases and the J segment 0 bases; nucleotides outside the gene matches: 5. The CDR3 runs to 15 residues. Germline V CDR1 and CDR2: SEHNR, FQNEAQ (reference sequence). In DNA form, the CDR3 reads TGTGCCAGCAGCAGGGGACAGACTAGCACAGATACGCAGTATTTT. As protein: CASSRGQTSTDTQYF.

The genes are TRBV6-5 and TRBJ2-7; TRBD2 agrees at 10 bases. CDR1 MNHEY and CDR2 SVGAGI come from the germline V gene. This CDR3 has 15 residues. V lost 6 bases, J lost 5 bases, and 10 bases stayed unmatched. CDR3 loop: CASRLSGTSVHEQYF. As DNA, the CDR3 is TGTGCCAGCAGACTTTCCGGGACTAGCGTCCACGAGCAGTACTTC.

The chain recombines TRBV9 with TRBJ1-4; D is unclear. V dropped 0 bases and J dropped 5 bases, with 11 bases sitting between them. CDR3 length: 15 residues. The V gene's germline CDR1 is SGDLS and CDR2 YYNGEE. The CDR3 is CASSVGGRPNEKLFF. As DNA, the CDR3 is TGTGCCAGCAGCGTAGGTGGGAGACCCAATGAAAAACTGTTTTTT.

This chain uses TRBV6-1 with TRBJ2-2, with 7 bases matching TRBD1. The CDR3 spans 13 residues. Germline trimming cut 8 bases from V and 4 bases from J; bases unmatched to any gene: 4. Per the germline V gene, CDR1 is MNHNS and CDR2 is SASEGT. The CDR3 loop is CASSRDSTGELFF. The CDR3 DNA sequence: TGTGCCAGCTCCAGGGACAGCACCGGGGAGCTGTTTTTT.

The chain couples TRBV4-1 to TRBJ1-1; possibly TRBD1 for D (6 bases). This CDR3 has 14 amino acids. Germline values: CDR1 MGHRA, CDR2 YSYEKL. V lost 8 bases to trimming and J lost 1 base, with 14 bases between them. The CDR3 spells CASRGQLKNTEAFF. CDR3 in DNA: TGCGCCAGCCGCGGACAGCTTAAGAACACTGAAGCTTTCTTT.

V gene TRBV2 combines with J gene TRBJ2-7; D might be TRBD1 (7 bases). The germline CDR1 and CDR2 sequences are SNHLY and FYNNEI. Trimming pared 8 bases from V and 7 bases from J, leaving 15 bases between. This CDR3 region has 12 residues. The CDR3, as DNA: TGTGCCAGCGGACGGCAGGGGGGTGAGCAGTACTTC. Its protein product is CASGRQGGEQYF. Together with reference TRBV2 and TRBJ2-7, the CDR3 gives the full variable domain: EPEVTQTPSHQVTQMGQEVILRCVPISNHLYFYWYRQILGQKVEFLVSFYNNEISEKSEIFDDQFSVERPDGSNFTLKIRSTKLEDSAMYFCASGRQGGEQYFGPGTRLTVT.

The chain has TRBV28 and TRBJ1-2; 8 bases match TRBD1. CDR3 length: 14 amino acids. Germline CDR1 and CDR2: MDHEN and SYDVKM. J gave up 8 bases and V 8 bases, and 13 bases lay outside the gene matches. Here the CDR3 reads CASWSGTGLGGYTF. The DNA for the CDR3 is TGTGCCAGCTGGAGCGGGACAGGCCTCGGGGGCTACACCTTC.

The V and J genes are TRBV4-1 and TRBJ1-3, with D possibly TRBD1 on 6 matching bases. Germline loops: CDR1 MGHRA, CDR2 YSYEKL. This CDR3 is 15 amino acids long. V lost 6 bases to trimming and J lost 0 bases, with 12 bases between them. The CDR3 here is CASSQQGSSGNTIYF. The CDR3 region has the DNA TGCGCCAGCAGTCAGCAGGGGAGCTCTGGAAACACCATATATTTT.

The chain recombines TRBV9 with TRBJ2-5, with D perhaps matching TRBD1 (6 bases). V lost 3 bases and J 5 bases, leaving 11 bases between the germline ends. CDR1 is SGDLS and CDR2 is YYNGEE in the germline V gene. The CDR3 has 13 amino acids. CDR3: CASSEDRLETQYF. The CDR3 coding sequence is TGTGCCAGCAGCGAAGACAGGTTGGAGACCCAGTACTTC.

The chain uses TRBV7-2 and TRBJ2-6; weak D call: TRBD2 (6 bases). The germline CDR1 and CDR2 sequences are SGHTA and FQGNSA. Trimming stripped 3 bases from V and 3 bases from J, with 12 bases between. This CDR3 has 16 residues. The CDR3 region has the DNA TGTGCCAGCAGCTTCCGGCGGGGCAATGGGGCCAACGTCCTGACTTTC. Translation gives CASSFRRGNGANVLTF.

V usage is TRBV5-4 and J usage is TRBJ2-7, with 16 bases matching TRBD2. V trimming: 4 bases; J trimming: 6 bases; junction bases outside the gene matches: 4. This CDR3 region has 15 residues. The germline gives CDR1 SGHNT, CDR2 YYREEE (reference sequence). CDR3 coding DNA: TGTGCCAGCAGCCCGGGACTAGCGGGGGGGCGCGAGCAGTACTTC. Encoded protein: CASSPGLAGGREQYF.

The V and J genes are TRBV5-4 and TRBJ1-3; D may be TRBD1 (5 bases). Germline V gene data show CDR1 as SGHNT and CDR2 as YYREEE (reference sequence). The CDR3 loop spans 15 amino acids. V lost 0 bases to trimming and J lost 2 bases, with 9 bases between them. CDR3 coding DNA: TGTGCCAGCAGCTTGGATCCGGGGGCTGGAAACACCATATATTTT. Translating it yields CASSLDPGAGNTIYF.

This rearrangement joins TRBV6-6 to TRBJ2-7, with unresolved D. V was shortened by 3 bases and J by 3 bases, with 12 bases between the two germline ends. The length of the CDR3 is 14 residues. Germline V gene lookup returns CDR1 MNHNY and CDR2 SVGAGI (reference sequence). In nucleotides, the CDR3 is TGTGCCAGCAGTTATTATGACACCAACTACGAGCAGTACTTC. Protein: CASSYYDTNYEQYF.

The chain carries TRBV19 and TRBJ2-7; maybe TRBD2 (6 bases). V shed 3 bases and J shed 5 bases, with 11 bases lying between them. Per germline, CDR1 LNHDA and CDR2 SQIVND (reference sequence). The CDR3 has 13 residues. The CDR3, as DNA: TGTGCCAGTAGTATTGCCAGGAGGGACGAGCAGTACTTC. Residues: CASSIARRDEQYF.

The rearrangement uses TRBV30 and TRBJ2-1, with 11 bases matching TRBD2. V trimming: 5 bases; J trimming: 5 bases; junction bases outside the gene matches: 5. Per germline, CDR1 GTSNPN and CDR2 SVGIG (reference sequence). CDR3 size: 14 residues. The DNA for the CDR3 is TGTGCCTGGGGTCGACTAGCGGGGCACAATGAGCAGTTCTTC. Amino acid sequence: CAWGRLAGHNEQFF.

The chain uses TRBV15 and TRBJ2-2; TRBD2 aligns across 7 bases. This CDR3 has 16 amino acids. After removal of 0 bases from V and 4 bases from J, the junction contained 5 bases not matched to a gene. In germline, CDR1 is LNHNV, CDR2 YYDKDF (reference sequence). CDR3 in amino acids: CATSREEGGSTGELFF. The DNA for the CDR3 is TGTGCCACCAGCAGAGAAGAGGGCGGGAGCACCGGGGAGCTGTTTTTT.

About this clone itself: It may be a read error: a sequence one base away is much more abundant. The chain links TRBV13 to TRBJ2-7; TRBD1 might be the D (5 bases). Between the trimmed V and J ends, which lost 3 bases and 0 bases, there was a span of 6 bases. CDR3 length: 13 residues. CDR1 PRHDT and CDR2 FYEKMQ come from the germline V gene (reference sequence). The CDR3 loop reads CASSFQGSYEQYF. The DNA for the CDR3 is TGTGCCAGCAGCTTTCAGGGCTCCTACGAGCAGTACTTC.

J is TRBJ1-3 and V is TRBV15, with TRBD1 matching over 9 bases. CDR3 size: 16 residues. The V segment lost 1 base and the J segment 2 bases; nucleotides outside the gene matches: 3. Germline CDR1 reads LNHNV; CDR2 reads YYDKDF (reference sequence). CDR3 region: CATSRVGQGTGNTIYF. Here the CDR3 DNA reads TGTGCCACCAGCAGAGTGGGACAGGGCACTGGAAACACCATATATTTT.